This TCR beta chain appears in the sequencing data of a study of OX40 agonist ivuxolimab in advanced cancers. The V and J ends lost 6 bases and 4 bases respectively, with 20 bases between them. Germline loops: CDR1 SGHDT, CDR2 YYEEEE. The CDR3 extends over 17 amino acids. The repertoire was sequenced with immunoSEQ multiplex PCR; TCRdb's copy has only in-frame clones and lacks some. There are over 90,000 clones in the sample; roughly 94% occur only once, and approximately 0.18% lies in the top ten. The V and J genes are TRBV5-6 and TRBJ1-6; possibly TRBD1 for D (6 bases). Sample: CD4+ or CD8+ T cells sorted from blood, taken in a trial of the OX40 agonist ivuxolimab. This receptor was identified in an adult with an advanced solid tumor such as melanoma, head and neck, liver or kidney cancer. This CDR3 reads CASTLWGADSYNSPLHF. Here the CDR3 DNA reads TGTGCCAGCACCCTTTGGGGGGCAGACAGTTATAATTCACCCCTCCACTTT.